The present entry profiles one TCR beta chain with its context. Authors' methods: Counts of nucleated cells, estimated from reference gene primer amplification, were obtained. Libraries were prepared by immunoSEQ multiplex PCR; TCRdb keeps only in-frame clonotypes and omits some of them. From that table come the V and J calls and clone size; the DNA was used to work out D and trimming. This table has 150,000 to 200,000 clones, around 86% appearing once. This sample was included in a study of blood T cell repertoires in COVID-19. This CDR3 comprises 16 residues. The V gene's germline CDR1 is LGHDT and CDR2 YNNKEL (reference sequence). Losses at the gene ends were 0 bases for V and 3 bases for J; bases not matched to a gene: 5.

The genes are TRBV3-1 (or the pseudogene TRBV3-2) and TRBJ2-3; 8 bases map to TRBD1. Input material: peripheral blood. This receptor was identified in a woman aged 40 to 49 with acute or convalescent COVID-19. The CDR3 reads CASSQDPRGRTDTQYF. The CDR3 nucleotides read TGTGCCAGCAGCCAAGATCCCAGGGGGCGGACAGATACGCAGTATTTT.